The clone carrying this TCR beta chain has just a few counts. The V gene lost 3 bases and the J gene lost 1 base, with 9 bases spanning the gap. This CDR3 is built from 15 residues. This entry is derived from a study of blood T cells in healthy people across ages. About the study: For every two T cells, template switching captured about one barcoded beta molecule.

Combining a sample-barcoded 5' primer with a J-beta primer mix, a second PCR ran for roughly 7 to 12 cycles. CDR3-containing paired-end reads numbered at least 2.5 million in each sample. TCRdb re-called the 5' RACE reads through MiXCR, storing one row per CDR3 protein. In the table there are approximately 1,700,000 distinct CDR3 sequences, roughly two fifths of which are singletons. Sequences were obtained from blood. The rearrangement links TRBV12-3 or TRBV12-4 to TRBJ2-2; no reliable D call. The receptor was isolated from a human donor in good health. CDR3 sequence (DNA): TGTGCCAGCAGTTTCGGACGGCTGAACACCGGGGAGCTGTTTTTT. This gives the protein CASSFGRLNTGELFF.